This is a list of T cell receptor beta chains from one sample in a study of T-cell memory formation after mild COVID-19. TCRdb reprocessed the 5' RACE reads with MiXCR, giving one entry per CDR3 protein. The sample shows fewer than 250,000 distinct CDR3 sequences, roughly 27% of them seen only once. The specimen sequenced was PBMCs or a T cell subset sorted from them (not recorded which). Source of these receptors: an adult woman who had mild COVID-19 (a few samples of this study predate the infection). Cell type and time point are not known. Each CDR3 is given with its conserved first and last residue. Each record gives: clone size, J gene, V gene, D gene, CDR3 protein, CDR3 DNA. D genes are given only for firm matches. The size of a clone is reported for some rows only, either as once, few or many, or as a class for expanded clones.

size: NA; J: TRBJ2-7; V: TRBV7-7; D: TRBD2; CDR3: CASSSRAGGPTYEQYF; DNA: TGTGCTAGCAGCTCGCGAGCGGGAGGGCCTACCTACGAGCAGTACTTC
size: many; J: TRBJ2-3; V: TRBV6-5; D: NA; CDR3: CASSTHSTDTQYF; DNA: TGTGCCAGCAGTACCCATAGCACAGATACGCAGTATTTT
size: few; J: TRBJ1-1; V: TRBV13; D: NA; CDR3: CASRKGGVANTEAFF; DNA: TGTGCCAGCAGGAAAGGAGGGGTGGCGAACACTGAAGCTTTCTTT
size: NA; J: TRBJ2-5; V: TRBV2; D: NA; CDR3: CASSDSTGTQYF; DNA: TGTGCCAGCAGTGACAGTACAGGGACCCAGTACTTC
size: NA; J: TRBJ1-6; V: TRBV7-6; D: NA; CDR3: CATQLLDGNSPLHF; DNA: TGTGCCACCCAGCTACTCGACGGGAATTCACCCCTCCACTTT
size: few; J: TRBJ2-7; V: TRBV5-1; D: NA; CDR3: CASSLGVGGTPYEQYF; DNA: TGCGCCAGCAGCTTGGGAGTCGGGGGAACCCCCTACGAGCAGTACTTC
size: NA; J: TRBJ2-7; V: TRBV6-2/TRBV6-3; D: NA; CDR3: CASSDNAPYEQYF; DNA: TGTGCCAGCAGCGATAATGCCCCCTACGAGCAGTACTTC
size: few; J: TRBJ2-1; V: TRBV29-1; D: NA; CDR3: CSVEVVRDPYNEQFF; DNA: TGCAGCGTTGAAGTCGTCAGGGACCCCTACAATGAGCAGTTCTTC
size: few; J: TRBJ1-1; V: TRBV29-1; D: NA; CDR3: CSVEGQQNTEAFF; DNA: TGCAGCGTTGAAGGGCAGCAGAACACTGAAGCTTTCTTT
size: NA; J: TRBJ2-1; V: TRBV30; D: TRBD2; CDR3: CAWQGLAHYNEQFF; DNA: TGTGCCTGGCAAGGACTAGCGCATTACAATGAGCAGTTCTTC
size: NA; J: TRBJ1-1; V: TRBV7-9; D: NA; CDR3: CASSSLGGWNTEAFF; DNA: TGTGCCAGCAGCTCCTTGGGCGGGTGGAACACTGAAGCTTTCTTT
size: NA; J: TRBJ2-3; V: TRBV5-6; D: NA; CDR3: CASSFRILNTDTQYF; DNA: TGTGCCAGCAGCTTTCGGATCTTAAACACAGATACGCAGTATTTT
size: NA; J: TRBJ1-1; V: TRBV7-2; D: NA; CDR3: CASSLQQGPMNTEAFF; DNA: TGTGCCAGCAGCTTACAGCAGGGGCCCATGAACACTGAAGCTTTCTTT
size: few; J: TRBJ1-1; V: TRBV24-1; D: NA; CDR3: CATSHEGSGAFF; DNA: TGTGCCACCAGTCATGAGGGCTCGGGAGCTTTCTTT
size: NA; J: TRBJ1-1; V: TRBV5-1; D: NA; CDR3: CASSPRVSSEAFF; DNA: TGCGCCAGCAGCCCCCGTGTTTCCTCCGAAGCTTTCTTT
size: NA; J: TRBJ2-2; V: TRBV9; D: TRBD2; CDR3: CASSASSGGMNTGELFF; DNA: TGTGCCAGCAGCGCTTCTAGCGGGGGGATGAACACCGGGGAGCTGTTTTTT
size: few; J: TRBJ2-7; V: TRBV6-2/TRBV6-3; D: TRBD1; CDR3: CASRALDRDEQYF; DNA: TGTGCCAGCAGGGCCCTCGACAGGGACGAGCAGTACTTC
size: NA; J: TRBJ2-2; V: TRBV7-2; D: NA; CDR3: CASSPSAANTGELFF; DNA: TGTGCCAGCAGCCCCTCGGCAGCGAACACCGGGGAGCTGTTTTTT
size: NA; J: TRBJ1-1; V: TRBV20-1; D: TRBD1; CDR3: CRPGQSMNTEAFF; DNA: TGCAGGCCGGGACAGTCCATGAACACTGAAGCTTTCTTT
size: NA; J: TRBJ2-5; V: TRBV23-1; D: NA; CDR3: CASSPRQSFAETQYF; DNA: TGCGCCAGCAGTCCTCGACAGTCATTCGCGGAGACCCAGTACTTC
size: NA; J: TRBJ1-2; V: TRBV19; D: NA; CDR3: CASSIGQTYTF; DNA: TGTGCCAGTAGTATTGGGCAGACCTACACCTTC
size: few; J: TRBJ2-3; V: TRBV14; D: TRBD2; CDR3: CASSQDSGLAGVRYTQYF; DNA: TGTGCCAGCAGCCAAGATTCAGGACTAGCGGGAGTTCGATATACGCAGTATTTT
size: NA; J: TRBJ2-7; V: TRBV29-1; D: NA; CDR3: CSYRGFYEQYF; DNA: TGCAGCTACCGGGGGTTTTACGAGCAGTACTTC
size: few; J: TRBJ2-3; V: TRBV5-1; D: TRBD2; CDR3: CASSFQTSGSSDTQYF; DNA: TGCGCCAGCAGCTTTCAGACTAGCGGGAGTTCAGATACGCAGTATTTT
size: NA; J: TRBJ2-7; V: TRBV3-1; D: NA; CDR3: CASSQDLIWGGQQYF; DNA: TGTGCCAGCAGCCAAGATCTGATTTGGGGTGGCCAGCAGTACTTC
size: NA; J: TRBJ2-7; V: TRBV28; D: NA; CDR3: CASTPLGNGPYEQYF; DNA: TGTGCCAGCACTCCCCTTGGTAATGGGCCCTACGAGCAGTACTTC
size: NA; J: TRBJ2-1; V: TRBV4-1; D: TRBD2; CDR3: CASSQGLAGAIISYNEQFF; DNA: TGCGCCAGCAGCCAAGGACTAGCGGGAGCCATTATCTCCTACAATGAGCAGTTCTTC
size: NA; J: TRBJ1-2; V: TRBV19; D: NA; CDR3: CASNNLPGDRGYTF; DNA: TGTGCCAGTAACAATCTGCCTGGAGATCGGGGTTACACCTTC
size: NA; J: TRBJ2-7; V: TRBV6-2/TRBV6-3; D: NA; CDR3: CASRRLPGPPYF; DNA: TGTGCCAGCAGACGACTCCCGGGACCGCCGTACTTC
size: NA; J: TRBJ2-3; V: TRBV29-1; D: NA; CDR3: CSARHPSRTDTQYF; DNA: TGCAGCGCCCGGCACCCCAGCCGCACAGATACGCAGTATTTT
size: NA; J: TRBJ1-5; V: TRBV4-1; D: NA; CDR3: CASSQDGVVGGSNQPQHF; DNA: TGCGCCAGCAGCCAAGACGGGGTAGTCGGTGGTAGCAATCAGCCCCAGCATTTT
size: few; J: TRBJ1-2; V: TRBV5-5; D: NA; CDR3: CASSIDRLTPGYTF; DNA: TGTGCCAGCAGCATTGACAGACTAACCCCAGGCTACACCTTC
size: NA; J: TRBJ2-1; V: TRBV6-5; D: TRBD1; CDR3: CASSSGQGGNEQFF; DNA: TGTGCCAGCAGTTCGGGACAGGGAGGGAATGAGCAGTTCTTC
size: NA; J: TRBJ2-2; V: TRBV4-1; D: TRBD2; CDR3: CASSQGGGLAFGELFF; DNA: TGCGCCAGCAGCCAAGGGGGGGGACTAGCCTTCGGGGAGCTGTTTTTT
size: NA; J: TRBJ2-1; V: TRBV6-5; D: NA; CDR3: CASSYSIPSRGGSYNEQFF; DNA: TGTGCCAGCAGTTACTCGATCCCCAGCAGGGGAGGTTCATACAATGAGCAGTTCTTC
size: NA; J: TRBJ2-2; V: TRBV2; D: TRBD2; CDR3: CASSLAGGLAGELFF; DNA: TGTGCCAGCAGCCTAGCGGGAGGGCTGGCCGGGGAGCTGTTTTTT
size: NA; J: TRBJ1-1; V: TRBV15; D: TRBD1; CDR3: CATSRDRETVNTEAFF; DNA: TGTGCCACCAGCAGGGACAGGGAGACAGTGAACACTGAAGCTTTCTTT
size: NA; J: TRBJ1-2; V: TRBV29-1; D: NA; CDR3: CSVEVGAGLSYGYTF; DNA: TGCAGCGTTGAAGTCGGGGCCGGTCTGAGTTATGGCTACACCTTC
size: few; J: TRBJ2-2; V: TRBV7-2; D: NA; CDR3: CASSFTPDTGELFF; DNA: TGTGCCAGCAGCTTTACCCCAGACACCGGGGAGCTGTTTTTT
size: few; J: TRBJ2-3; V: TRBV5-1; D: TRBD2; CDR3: CASSHMGLAVTDTQYF; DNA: TGCGCCAGCAGCCATATGGGACTAGCTGTCACAGATACGCAGTATTTT
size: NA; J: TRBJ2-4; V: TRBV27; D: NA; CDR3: CASSISAGLGGGVQYF; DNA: TGTGCCAGCAGTATTTCCGCCGGACTTGGAGGCGGAGTTCAGTACTTC
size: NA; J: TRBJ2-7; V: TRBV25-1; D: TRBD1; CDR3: CASSEYGPGGYEQYF; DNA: TGTGCCAGCAGTGAATACGGTCCAGGGGGCTACGAGCAGTACTTC
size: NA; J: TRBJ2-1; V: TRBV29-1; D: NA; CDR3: CSVETGSKNEQFF; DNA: TGCAGCGTTGAAACAGGGAGTAAGAATGAGCAGTTCTTC
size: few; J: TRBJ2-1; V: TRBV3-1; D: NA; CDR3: CASAGGHSYNEQFF; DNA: TGTGCCAGCGCCGGGGGCCACTCCTACAATGAGCAGTTCTTC
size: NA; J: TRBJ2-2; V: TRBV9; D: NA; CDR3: CASSVLTAGELFF; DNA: TGTGCCAGCAGCGTACTTACGGCCGGGGAGCTGTTTTTT
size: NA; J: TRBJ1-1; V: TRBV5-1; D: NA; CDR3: CASSLAEGTLNTEAFF; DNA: TGCGCCAGCAGCTTGGCCGAAGGGACACTGAACACTGAAGCTTTCTTT
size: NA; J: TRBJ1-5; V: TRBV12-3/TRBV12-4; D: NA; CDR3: CASSLDERRQPQHF; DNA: TGTGCCAGCAGTTTGGACGAACGTCGTCAGCCCCAGCATTTT
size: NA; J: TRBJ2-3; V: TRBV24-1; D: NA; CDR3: CATSDSLAGRTDTQYF; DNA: TGTGCCACCAGTGACTCCCTGGCCGGACGCACAGATACGCAGTATTTT
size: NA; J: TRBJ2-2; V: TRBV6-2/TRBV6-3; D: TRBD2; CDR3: CASRLAGDTGELFF; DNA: TGTGCCAGCAGACTAGCGGGGGACACCGGGGAGCTGTTTTTT
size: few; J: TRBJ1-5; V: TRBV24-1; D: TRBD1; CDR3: CATRDSSSNQPQHF; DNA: TGTGCCACAAGGGACAGTAGTAGCAATCAGCCCCAGCATTTT
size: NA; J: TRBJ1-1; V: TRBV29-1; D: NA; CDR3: CSSVGGIEAFF; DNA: TGCAGCTCCGTGGGGGGCATCGAAGCTTTCTTT